The clone carrying this T cell receptor beta chain came up a few times. The data were obtained in a study of blood T cell repertoires in COVID-19. Study details: From T cells, B-cell-depleted T cells, or PBMCs came the material, which was cDNA or gDNA.

Data came from immunoSEQ multiplex PCR; TCRdb stores just in-frame clones and leaves some out. The sample has 200,000 or so clones; about nine tenths are singletons. Per germline, CDR1 MNHNY and CDR2 SVGAGI (reference sequence). Trimming stripped 6 bases from V and 4 bases from J, with 13 bases between. The CDR3 runs 14 residues. Individuals aged about 18 to 100 years were recruited from approximately 24 US areas. Material for sequencing was PBMCs or T cells enriched from blood (not recorded which). The genes are TRBV6-6 and TRBJ1-5; possible D gene TRBD1, 5 bases. This sequence originates from a woman aged 40 to 50 with acute COVID-19. CDR3 amino acids: CASSPPGKNQPQHF. The CDR3 region has the DNA TGTGCCAGCAGCCCCCCAGGGAAGAATCAGCCCCAGCATTTT.